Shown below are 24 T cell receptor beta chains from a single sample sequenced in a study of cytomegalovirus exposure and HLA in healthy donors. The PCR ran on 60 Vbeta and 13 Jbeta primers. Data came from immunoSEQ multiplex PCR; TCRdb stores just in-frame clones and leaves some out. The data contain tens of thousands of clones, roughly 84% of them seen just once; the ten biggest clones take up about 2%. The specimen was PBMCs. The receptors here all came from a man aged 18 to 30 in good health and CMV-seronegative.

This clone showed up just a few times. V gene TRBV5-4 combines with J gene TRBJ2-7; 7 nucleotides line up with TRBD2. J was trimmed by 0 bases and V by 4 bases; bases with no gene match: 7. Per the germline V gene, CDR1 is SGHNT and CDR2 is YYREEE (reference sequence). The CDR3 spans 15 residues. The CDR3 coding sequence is TGTGCCAGCAGCCCCTCAGCGGGGAGCTCCTACGAGCAGTACTTC. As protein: CASSPSAGSSYEQYF.

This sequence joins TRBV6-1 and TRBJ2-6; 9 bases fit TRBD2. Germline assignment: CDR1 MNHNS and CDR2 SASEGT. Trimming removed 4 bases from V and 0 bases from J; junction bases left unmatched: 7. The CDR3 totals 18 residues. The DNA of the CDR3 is TGTGCCAGCAGTGCCATAGCGGGAGTTATCTCTGGGGCCAACGTCCTGACTTTC. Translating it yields CASSAIAGVISGANVLTF.

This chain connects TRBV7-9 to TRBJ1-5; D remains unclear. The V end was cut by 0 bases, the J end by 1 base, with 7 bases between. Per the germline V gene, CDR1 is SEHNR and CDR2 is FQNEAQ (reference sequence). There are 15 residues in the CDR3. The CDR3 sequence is CASSLAGRSNQPQHF. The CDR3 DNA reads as TGTGCCAGCAGCTTAGCGGGCAGGAGCAATCAGCCCCAGCATTTT.

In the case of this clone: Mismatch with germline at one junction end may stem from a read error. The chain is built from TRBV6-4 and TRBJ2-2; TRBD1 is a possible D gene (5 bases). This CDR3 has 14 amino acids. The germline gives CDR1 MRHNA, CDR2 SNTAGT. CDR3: CASSERQTTRELFF. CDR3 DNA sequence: TGTGCCAGCAGTGAGAGACAGACCACCAGGGAGCTGTTTTTT.

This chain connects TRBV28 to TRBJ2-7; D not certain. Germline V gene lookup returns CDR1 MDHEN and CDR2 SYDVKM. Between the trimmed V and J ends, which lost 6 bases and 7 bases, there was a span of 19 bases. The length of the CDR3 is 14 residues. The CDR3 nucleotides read TGTGCCAGCAGCTGGGTCCGAGCCGGAGAGGAGCAGTACTTC. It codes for CASSWVRAGEEQYF.

CDR3 amino acids: CASSPPGLAGGVVLGEQYF. In nucleotides, the CDR3 is TGTGCCAGCAGTCCCCCGGGACTAGCGGGAGGAGTAGTCCTAGGCGAGCAGTACTTC. This chain connects TRBV2 to TRBJ2-7, with 15 nucleotides matching TRBD2. The CDR3 contains 19 residues. V shed 5 bases, J shed 6 bases, and the junction held 17 bases outside the gene matches. Germline V gives CDR1 SNHLY, CDR2 FYNNEI.

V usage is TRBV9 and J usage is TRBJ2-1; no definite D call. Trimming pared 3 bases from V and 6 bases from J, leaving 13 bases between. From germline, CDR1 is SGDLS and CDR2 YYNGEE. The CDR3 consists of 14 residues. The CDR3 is CASSALPLINEQFF. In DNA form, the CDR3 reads TGTGCCAGCAGCGCCCTCCCCCTAATCAATGAGCAGTTCTTC.

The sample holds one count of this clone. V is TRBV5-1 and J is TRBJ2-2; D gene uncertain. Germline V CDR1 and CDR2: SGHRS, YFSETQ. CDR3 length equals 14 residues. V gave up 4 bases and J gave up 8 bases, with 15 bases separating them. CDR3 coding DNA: TGCGCCAGCAGCGCAACCTTCTTTACTGGGGAGCTGTTTTTT. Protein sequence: CASSATFFTGELFF. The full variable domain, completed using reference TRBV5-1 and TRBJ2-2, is KAGVTQTPRYLIKTRGQQVTLSCSPISGHRSVSWYQQTPGQGLQFLFEYFSETQRNKGNFPGRFSGRQFSNSRSEMNVSTLELGDSALYLCASSATFFTGELFFGEGSRLTVL.

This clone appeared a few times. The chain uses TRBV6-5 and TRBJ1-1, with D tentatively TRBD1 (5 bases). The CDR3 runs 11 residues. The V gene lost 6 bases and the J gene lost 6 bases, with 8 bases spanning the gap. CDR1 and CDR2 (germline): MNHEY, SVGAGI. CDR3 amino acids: CASSQGSEAFF. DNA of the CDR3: TGTGCCAGCAGCCAGGGATCTGAAGCTTTCTTT.

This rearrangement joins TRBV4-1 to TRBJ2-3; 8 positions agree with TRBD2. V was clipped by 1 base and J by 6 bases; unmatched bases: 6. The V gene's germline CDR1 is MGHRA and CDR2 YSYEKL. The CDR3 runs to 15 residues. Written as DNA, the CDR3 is TGCGCCAGCAGCCAAGTACCAACTAGCGGCGATACGCAGTATTTT. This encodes CASSQVPTSGDTQYF.

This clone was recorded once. In nucleotides, the CDR3 is TGCAGCGTGCAACACCGGGACACCCCGCGGGAGCAGTACTTC. It translates to CSVQHRDTPREQYF. This sequence joins TRBV29-1 and TRBJ2-7, with D possibly TRBD1 on 6 matching bases. The CDR3 is made up of 14 amino acids. Trimming removed 6 bases at V and 7 bases at J, with 22 bases between. CDR1 and CDR2 (germline): SQVTM, ANQGSEA.

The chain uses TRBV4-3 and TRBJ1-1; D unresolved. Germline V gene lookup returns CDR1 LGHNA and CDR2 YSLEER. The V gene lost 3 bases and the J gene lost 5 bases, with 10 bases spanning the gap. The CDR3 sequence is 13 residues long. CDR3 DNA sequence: TGCGCCAGCAGCCACCCGGGTTTTACTGAAGCTTTCTTT. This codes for CASSHPGFTEAFF.

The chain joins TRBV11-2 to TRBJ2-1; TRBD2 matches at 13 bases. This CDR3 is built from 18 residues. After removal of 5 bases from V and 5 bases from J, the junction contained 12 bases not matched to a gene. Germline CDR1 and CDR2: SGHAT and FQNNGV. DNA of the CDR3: TGTGCCAGCAGCGTCGACCGGACTAGCGGGAGCCCTGACAATGAGCAGTTCTTC. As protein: CASSVDRTSGSPDNEQFF.

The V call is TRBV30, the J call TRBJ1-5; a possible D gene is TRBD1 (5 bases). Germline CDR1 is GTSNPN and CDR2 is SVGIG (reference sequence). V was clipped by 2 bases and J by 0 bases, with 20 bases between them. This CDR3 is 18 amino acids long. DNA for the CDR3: TGTGCCTGGAGTCCCCCCGACAGACAATTATATAGCAATCAGCCCCAGCATTTT. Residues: CAWSPPDRQLYSNQPQHF.

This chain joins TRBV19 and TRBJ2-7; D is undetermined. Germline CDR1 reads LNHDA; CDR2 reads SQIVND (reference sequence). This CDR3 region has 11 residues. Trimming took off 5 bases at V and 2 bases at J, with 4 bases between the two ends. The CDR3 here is CASSSTYEQYF. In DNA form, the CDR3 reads TGTGCCAGTAGTTCAACCTACGAGCAGTACTTC.

In DNA, the CDR3 is TGTGCCAGTAGTATATTGGGGCCGGTCACTGAAGCTTTCTTT. It specifies CASSILGPVTEAFF. This rearrangement joins TRBV19 to TRBJ1-1; D perhaps matches TRBD1 (5 bases). Germline V CDR1 and CDR2: LNHDA, SQIVND (reference sequence). The CDR3 contains 14 residues. V was shortened by 2 bases and J by 4 bases, with 11 bases between the two germline ends.

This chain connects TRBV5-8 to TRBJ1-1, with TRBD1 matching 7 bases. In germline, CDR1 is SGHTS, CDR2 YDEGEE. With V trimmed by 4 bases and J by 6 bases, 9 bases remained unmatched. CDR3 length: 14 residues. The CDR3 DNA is TGTGCCAGCAGCCTTCGGACAGGAAGGTCTGAAGCTTTCTTT. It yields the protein CASSLRTGRSEAFF.

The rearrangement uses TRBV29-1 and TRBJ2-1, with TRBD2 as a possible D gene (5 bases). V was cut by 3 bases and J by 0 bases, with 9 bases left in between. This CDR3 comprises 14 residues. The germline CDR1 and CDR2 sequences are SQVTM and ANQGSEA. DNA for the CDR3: TGCAGCGTTGATTCCAGCGGCTCCTACAATGAGCAGTTCTTC. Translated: CSVDSSGSYNEQFF.

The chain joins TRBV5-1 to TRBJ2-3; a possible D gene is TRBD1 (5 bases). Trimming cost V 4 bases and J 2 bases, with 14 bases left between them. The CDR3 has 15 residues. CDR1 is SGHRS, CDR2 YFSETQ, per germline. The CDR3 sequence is CASSPFQGPTDTQYF. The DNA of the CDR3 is TGCGCCAGCAGCCCCTTTCAGGGTCCCACAGATACGCAGTATTTT.

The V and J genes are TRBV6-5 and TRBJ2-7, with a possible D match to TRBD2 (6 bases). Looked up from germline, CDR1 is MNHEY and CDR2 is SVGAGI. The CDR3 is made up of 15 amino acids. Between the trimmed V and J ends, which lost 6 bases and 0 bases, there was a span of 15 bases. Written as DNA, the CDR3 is TGTGCCAGCAGCCAGGGACGGGGACTCTCCTACGAGCAGTACTTC. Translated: CASSQGRGLSYEQYF.

CDR3 protein: CSARQGDEAFF. The CDR3, as DNA: TGCAGTGCTAGACAGGGGGATGAAGCTTTCTTT. The V gene is TRBV20-1, the J gene TRBJ1-1; 7 nucleotides align to TRBD1. After removal of 2 bases from V and 7 bases from J, the junction contained 1 base not matched to a gene. This CDR3 has 11 residues. CDR1 is DFQATT and CDR2 is SNEGSKA in the germline V gene (reference sequence).

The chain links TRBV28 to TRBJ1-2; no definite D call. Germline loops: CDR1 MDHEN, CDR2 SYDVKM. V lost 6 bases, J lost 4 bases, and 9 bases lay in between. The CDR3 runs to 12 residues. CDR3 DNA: TGTGCCAGCAGCCAAGAGGTCTATGGCTACACCTTC. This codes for CASSQEVYGYTF.

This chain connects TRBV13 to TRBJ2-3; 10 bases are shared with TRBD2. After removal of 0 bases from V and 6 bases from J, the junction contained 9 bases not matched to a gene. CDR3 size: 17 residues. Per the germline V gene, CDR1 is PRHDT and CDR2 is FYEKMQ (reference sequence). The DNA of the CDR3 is TGTGCCAGCAGCTTAGGCCCCCCTAGCGGGAGTGCGGATACGCAGTATTTT. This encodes CASSLGPPSGSADTQYF.

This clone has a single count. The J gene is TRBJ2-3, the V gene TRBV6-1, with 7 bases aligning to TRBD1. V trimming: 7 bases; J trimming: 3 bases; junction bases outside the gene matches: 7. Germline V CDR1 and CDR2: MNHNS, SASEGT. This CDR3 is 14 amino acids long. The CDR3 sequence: CASKKGAATDTQYF. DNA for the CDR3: TGTGCCAGCAAAAAGGGGGCAGCGACAGATACGCAGTATTTT.